This TCR beta chain emerged from a study of control samples from healthy donors and cancer patients. Assay used: immunoSEQ multiplex PCR; TCRdb lists only in-frame clones, some missing. The profile shows tens of thousands of clones, approximately 84% of them singletons. The CDR3 runs to 14 residues. V was shortened by 6 bases and J by 0 bases, with 11 bases between the two germline ends. Germline V gives CDR1 MNHEY, CDR2 SVGAGI. This clone was recorded once. The J gene is TRBJ1-2, the V gene TRBV6-5; D is unresolved. Sample: PBMCs. This sequence originates from a man aged 70-80 years with lung cancer. The CDR3 DNA reads as TGTGCCAGCAGGGCAGGACCTACTAACTATGGCTACACCTTC. It yields the protein CASRAGPTNYGYTF.